A single sample gave rise to the 17 T cell receptor beta chains below, sequenced in a study of cytomegalovirus exposure and HLA in healthy donors. In the PCR, 60 Vbeta and 13 Jbeta primers were used. Here immunoSEQ multiplex PCR was the method, and the copy in TCRdb shows in-frame clones only, minus some. The sample has some 150,000 clones; about 70% are singletons. The sample comprised PBMCs. These receptors came from a young man in good health and CMV-seronegative.

This clone was seen a handful of times. The chain uses TRBV6-5 and TRBJ1-2; 7 bases fit TRBD1. CDR1 is MNHEY, CDR2 SVGAGI, per germline. CDR3 length: 14 amino acids. Unmatched junction bases numbered 8, after V lost 7 bases and J lost 3 bases. The CDR3 DNA reads TGTGCCAGCAAACCGGGGACAGTCCACTATGGCTACACCTTC. Translating gives CASKPGTVHYGYTF.

This chain connects TRBV6-5 to TRBJ1-2; possibly TRBD1 for D (5 bases). Germline CDR1 and CDR2: MNHEY and SVGAGI. V was pared by 8 bases and J by 8 bases, with 12 bases between. The CDR3 is 11 amino acids. In DNA form, the CDR3 reads TGTGCCAGCTCGGGGGTGAGGGGCTACACCTTC. Its translation is CASSGVRGYTF.

Details on this clone: One end of the junction fails to match germline, which may point to a read error. The chain links TRBV28 to TRBJ2-7; D is possibly TRBD1 (5 bases). The CDR3 totals 16 residues. Germline CDR1 MDHEN, CDR2 SYDVKM. The CDR3 DNA is TGTGCCAGCAGTTTAATCCGGACATTTACTCCCTACGGGCAGTACTTC. Its translation is CASSLIRTFTPYGQYF.

The chain uses TRBV10-3 and TRBJ1-2; the D is unclear. Trimming stripped 0 bases from V and 3 bases from J, with 5 bases between. Germline V gene sequence: CDR1 ENHRY, CDR2 SYGVKD. The CDR3 has 13 residues. Here the CDR3 DNA reads TGTGCCATCAGTGAGTCCGGGGACTATGGCTACACCTTC. Translated: CAISESGDYGYTF.

This chain uses TRBV19 with TRBJ1-4; 8 bases line up with TRBD1. CDR3 length: 13 residues. The germline V gene has CDR1 LNHDA and CDR2 SQIVND (reference sequence). The J segment lost 7 bases and the V segment lost 7 bases, leaving 5 bases of the junction unmatched. In DNA, the CDR3 is TGTGCCAGTACCGGACAGGGTCGTGAAAAACTGTTTTTT. Protein: CASTGQGREKLFF.

The chain combines TRBV20-1 with TRBJ2-7; no reliable D call. The CDR3 sequence is 11 residues long. Germline CDR1 is DFQATT and CDR2 is SNEGSKA (reference sequence). V gave up 3 bases and J gave up 3 bases, with 6 bases separating them. The CDR3 sequence is CSASEVYEQYF. As DNA, the CDR3 is TGCAGTGCTAGCGAGGTCTACGAGCAGTACTTC.

The rearrangement uses TRBV11-2 and TRBJ1-2; 8 bases align to TRBD1. The CDR3 has 13 residues. V dropped 6 bases and J dropped 6; count of bases not matched to a gene: 6. The germline V gene has CDR1 SGHAT and CDR2 FQNNGV. As DNA, the CDR3 is TGTGCCAGCAGGGAACAGGGGGTGCATGGCTACACCTTC. Translation: CASREQGVHGYTF.

The J gene is TRBJ1-6, the V gene TRBV6-1, with D possibly being TRBD1 (6 bases). Looked up from germline, CDR1 is MNHNS and CDR2 is SASEGT. This CDR3 has 12 amino acids. V was pared by 5 bases and J by 9 bases, with 8 bases between. CDR3 in DNA: TGTGCCAGCAGTCACAGGGTTTCACCCCTCCACTTT. As protein: CASSHRVSPLHF.

This chain joins TRBV5-1 and TRBJ2-3, with 10 bases lining up with TRBD2. From germline, CDR1 is SGHRS and CDR2 YFSETQ. J lost 5 bases, V lost 1 base, and 7 bases had no gene match. This CDR3 has 16 residues. In nucleotides, the CDR3 is TGCGCCAGCAGCTTGAGCAGCGGGGGGGCCGGAGATACGCAGTATTTT. Translating it yields CASSLSSGGAGDTQYF.

The chain has TRBV28 and TRBJ1-4; 7 bases agree with TRBD1. V dropped 7 bases and J dropped 7; count of bases not matched to a gene: 18. Germline CDR1 is MDHEN and CDR2 is SYDVKM. CDR3 length equals 17 residues. As DNA, the CDR3 is TGTGCCAGCACCACACATGACCCGACAGGGCAAGGTGAAAAACTGTTTTTT. Amino acids: CASTTHDPTGQGEKLFF.

The chain joins TRBV7-9 to TRBJ2-5, with 10 bases lining up with TRBD1. The DNA end favors TRBJ2-7, so the J call may be wrong. The CDR3 has 15 residues. The V gene's germline CDR1 is SEHNR and CDR2 FQNEAQ (reference sequence). The chain's CDR3 is CASSLRTGGSYEQYF. The CDR3 nucleotides are TGTGCCAGCAGCTTAAGGACAGGGGGCTCCTACGAGCAGTACTTC.

This sequence joins TRBV21-1 and TRBJ2-7; TRBD2, the D gene given by the table, was not confirmed from the DNA. TRBV21-1 is flagged as a pseudogene. The CDR3 is 16 residues long. In nucleotides, the CDR3 is TGTGCCAGCAGCAAAACGGGGATTTTGGGGTCCTACGAGCAGTACTTC. Its translation: CASSKTGILGSYEQYF.

This chain uses TRBV15 with TRBJ2-3, with TRBD2 matching 9 bases. This CDR3 comprises 17 residues. The V gene's germline CDR1 is LNHNV and CDR2 YYDKDF (reference sequence). With V trimmed by 1 base and J by 6 bases, 11 bases remained unmatched. CDR3 in DNA: TGTGCCACCAGCAGAGCGGGGAGCGGGGGGTTATTGGATACGCAGTATTTT. Translation gives CATSRAGSGGLLDTQYF.

This chain joins TRBV6-4 and TRBJ2-1; D possibly corresponds to TRBD2 (6 bases). Trimming left V 5 bases short and J 4 bases short, with 15 bases between. The CDR3 length is 15 residues. Germline CDR1 is MRHNA and CDR2 is SNTAGT. CDR3 in DNA: TGTGCCAGCAGTTCCCAGGGCGGGGAATACAATGAGCAGTTCTTC. The encoded protein is CASSSQGGEYNEQFF.

This clone has a handful of counts. The CDR3 DNA reads as TGTGCCAGCACCGTGTCCTTGGGACAGTGGGCAACTAATGAAAAACTGTTTTTT. This gives the protein CASTVSLGQWATNEKLFF. This rearrangement joins TRBV21-1 to TRBJ1-4; TRBD1 is the table's D call and was not checked against the DNA. TRBV21-1 represents a pseudogene. The CDR3 length is 18 residues.

The chain carries TRBV14 and TRBJ1-1, with D unclear. The CDR3 totals 13 residues. The V end was cut by 5 bases, the J end by 0 bases, with 7 bases between. Germline lookup yields CDR1 SGHDN and CDR2 FVKESK. The CDR3, as DNA: TGTGCCAGCAGCGCGTCCATGAACACTGAAGCTTTCTTT. Its protein product is CASSASMNTEAFF.

This sequence joins TRBV27 and TRBJ1-2; no clear D. Trimming took 2 bases from V and 3 from J, leaving 13 bases between them. CDR1 and CDR2 from the germline V gene are MNHEY and SMNVEV (reference sequence). This CDR3 spans 15 amino acids. Here the CDR3 DNA reads TGTGCCAGCAGTTTAAGGAGACCACGGGACTATGGCTACACCTTC. Residues: CASSLRRPRDYGYTF.